These 19 T cell receptor beta chains came from one sample sequenced in a study of blood T cell repertoires in COVID-19. Data came from immunoSEQ multiplex PCR; TCRdb stores just in-frame clones and leaves some out. The sample records tens of thousands of clones, 85% to 90% being singletons. The specimen sequenced was peripheral blood. Receptors were obtained from a woman in her sixties or seventies with acute or convalescent COVID-19.

This sequence joins TRBV9 and TRBJ2-1; 13 bases line up with TRBD2. J gave up 3 bases and V 3 bases, and 9 bases lay outside the gene matches. The CDR3 consists of 18 residues. Looked up from germline, CDR1 is SGDLS and CDR2 is YYNGEE. This CDR3 is CASSETTGTSGNYNEQFF. The CDR3 coding sequence is TGTGCCAGCAGCGAAACCACCGGGACTAGCGGGAACTACAATGAGCAGTTCTTC.

The V and J genes are TRBV5-1 and TRBJ1-6; no clear D. This CDR3 has 16 residues. Germline V CDR1 and CDR2: SGHRS, YFSETQ. V was trimmed by 0 bases and J by 0 bases, leaving 7 bases between them. Here the CDR3 reads CASSLGGSSYNSPLHF. The CDR3 nucleotides are TGCGCCAGCAGCTTGGGAGGGAGCTCCTATAATTCACCCCTCCACTTT.

This clone was found once. The chain combines TRBV2 with TRBJ1-1; TRBD1 agrees at 7 bases. The J segment lost 3 bases and the V segment lost 7 bases, leaving 8 bases of the junction unmatched. CDR1 and CDR2 (germline): SNHLY, FYNNEI. This CDR3 is 14 amino acids long. In DNA, the CDR3 is TGTGCCAGCAAGGATGCAGGGGGGTACACTGAAGCTTTCTTT. It encodes CASKDAGGYTEAFF.

The chain has TRBV27 and TRBJ1-1, with TRBD1 matching over 7 bases. Losses at the gene ends were 3 bases for V and 5 bases for J; bases not matched to a gene: 12. This CDR3 contains 16 residues. Germline-derived CDR1 and CDR2 are MNHEY and SMNVEV (reference sequence). The CDR3 DNA follows: TGTGCCAGCAGTTTTCTCTCCGGGACAGTGGGGACTGAAGCTTTCTTT. It yields the protein CASSFLSGTVGTEAFF.

The rearrangement joins TRBV27 to TRBJ2-3, with 12 bases that match TRBD2. Trimming cost V 2 bases and J 6 bases; bases outside gene matches: 6. This CDR3 has 16 amino acids. Germline assignment: CDR1 MNHEY and CDR2 SMNVEV (reference sequence). CDR3 nucleotides: TGTGCCAGCAGTTTAGCTAGCGGGAGGGCCCGGGATACGCAGTATTTT. Amino acids: CASSLASGRARDTQYF.

The V and J genes are TRBV6-1 and TRBJ1-1; D is perhaps TRBD1 (6 bases). The germline V gene has CDR1 MNHNS and CDR2 SASEGT. V was trimmed by 2 bases and J by 11 bases, leaving 15 bases between them. The CDR3 spans 13 residues. CDR3 nucleotide sequence: TGTGCCAGCAGTGAAACTGGACAGTTGGCCGCTTTCTTT. Amino acid sequence: CASSETGQLAAFF.

The rearrangement uses TRBV11-3 and TRBJ2-5, with 8 bases lining up with TRBD1. The CDR3 spans 15 residues. The germline CDR1 and CDR2 sequences are SGHNT and YENEEA. The junction had 9 bases not matched to a gene; V was cut back by 4 bases and J by 5 bases. CDR3 residues: CASSSGQGRRETQYF. In DNA form, the CDR3 reads TGTGCCAGCAGCTCAGGACAGGGCAGGAGGGAGACCCAGTACTTC.

The CDR3 here is CASSLRRTSDSRREQYF. CDR3 nucleotides: TGTGCCAGCAGTTTACGGAGGACTAGCGACAGCCGTCGGGAGCAGTACTTC. The chain employs TRBV28 and TRBJ2-7, with 9 bases fitting TRBD2. Germline loops: CDR1 MDHEN, CDR2 SYDVKM. The CDR3 runs to 17 residues. V dropped 2 bases and J dropped 7; count of bases not matched to a gene: 15.

CDR3 protein: CASTPGLGLFF. The CDR3 coding sequence is TGTGCCAGCACCCCTGGGCTGGGTCTGTTCTTC. The chain is built from TRBV2 and TRBJ2-1; unclear D gene. Looked up from germline, CDR1 is SNHLY and CDR2 is FYNNEI. V lost 7 bases and J 15 bases, leaving 16 bases between the germline ends. The CDR3 loop spans 11 amino acids.

CDR3 amino acids: CASREDLAGGYEQYF. CDR3 nucleotide sequence: TGCGCCAGCAGAGAAGATCTAGCGGGAGGCTACGAGCAGTACTTC. The chain has TRBV10-2 and TRBJ2-7; 11 bases fit TRBD2. V trimming: 6 bases; J trimming: 3 bases; junction bases outside the gene matches: 7. CDR1 is WSHSY, CDR2 SAAADI, per germline. The CDR3 is made up of 15 amino acids.

The chain recombines TRBV20-1 with TRBJ2-5, with 12 bases fitting TRBD2. Germline V CDR1 and CDR2: DFQATT, SNEGSKA (reference sequence). V dropped 3 bases and J dropped 5; count of bases not matched to a gene: 7. The CDR3 covers 15 residues. CDR3 bases: TGCAGTGCTAGTATGGCTAGCGGGGGGGTGGAGACCCAGTACTTC. Its protein is CSASMASGGVETQYF.

This sequence joins TRBV7-8 and TRBJ1-1; unclear D gene. Germline values: CDR1 SGHVS, CDR2 FQNEAQ. The CDR3 spans 15 residues. Trimming shortened V by 5 bases and J by 6 bases, and 19 bases separated the two germline ends. DNA of the CDR3: TGTGCCAGCAGCCGAGGGCCCCGGGGAAACGCTGAAGCTTTCTTT. Translating gives CASSRGPRGNAEAFF.

The chain links TRBV4-1 to TRBJ2-6, with D possibly being TRBD1 (5 bases). The CDR3 totals 15 residues. Trimming stripped 4 bases from V and 3 bases from J, with 10 bases between. Per the germline V gene, CDR1 is MGHRA and CDR2 is YSYEKL. The CDR3 loop is CASSLLGVGANVLTF. As DNA, the CDR3 is TGCGCCAGCAGCCTCCTAGGGGTTGGGGCCAACGTCCTGACTTTC.

V is TRBV6-5 and J is TRBJ2-7; TRBD2 might be the D (5 bases). Looked up from germline, CDR1 is MNHEY and CDR2 is SVGAGI. With 9 bases removed from V and 4 bases from J, the gap between germline ends came to 13 bases. This CDR3 region has 12 residues. Written as DNA, the CDR3 is TGTGCCAGTACCCGAAGAGGGTACGAGCAGTACTTC. Translated: CASTRRGYEQYF.

The chain combines TRBV30 with TRBJ2-3; D not certain. The CDR3 is 11 amino acids. Germline assignment: CDR1 GTSNPN and CDR2 SVGIG (reference sequence). Trimming removed 4 bases at V and 4 bases at J, with 6 bases between. The CDR3 loop is CAWTSSDTQYF. The CDR3 DNA sequence: TGTGCCTGGACTAGTTCAGATACGCAGTATTTT.

V is TRBV25-1 and J is TRBJ1-1; 7 positions agree with TRBD1. Germline-derived CDR1 and CDR2 are MGHDK and SYGVNS. V lost 2 bases and J lost 7; bases outside the gene matches: 7. The CDR3 is 14 amino acids. The CDR3 loop is CASSEGFGTVEAFF. For the CDR3, the DNA is TGTGCCAGCAGTGAAGGGTTTGGGACAGTTGAAGCTTTCTTT. Full variable domain (missing parts from reference TRBV25-1 and TRBJ1-1): EADIYQTPRYLVIGTGKKITLECSQTMGHDKMYWYQQDPGMELHLIHYSYGVNSTEKGDLSSESTVSRIRTEHFPLTLESARPSHTSQYLCASSEGFGTVEAFFGQGTRLTVV.

The chain has TRBV19 and TRBJ1-1, with D unclear. The CDR3 totals 14 residues. The germline V and J ends were trimmed by 4 bases and 3 bases, with 12 bases remaining between them. Per germline, CDR1 LNHDA and CDR2 SQIVND (reference sequence). The CDR3 DNA sequence: TGTGCCAGTAGTACGCAGGTATCTTACACTGAAGCTTTCTTT. Translation gives CASSTQVSYTEAFF.

Notes on this clone: The same CDR3 also results from other DNA sequences found in this sample. V usage is TRBV19 and J usage is TRBJ1-2, with 7 nucleotides matching TRBD1. This CDR3 contains 13 residues. Germline V gives CDR1 LNHDA, CDR2 SQIVND (reference sequence). V dropped 3 bases and J dropped 4; count of bases not matched to a gene: 2. CDR3 loop: CASSIQGGYGYTF. The CDR3 DNA sequence: TGTGCCAGTAGTATCCAGGGGGGCTATGGCTACACCTTC.

The chain recombines TRBV7-9 with TRBJ2-5, with D perhaps TRBD2 (6 bases). The CDR3 has 14 amino acids. The germline V gene encodes CDR1 SEHNR and CDR2 FQNEAQ (reference sequence). V shed 5 bases and J shed 2 bases, with 12 bases lying between them. The CDR3 protein is CASSPGLSQETQYF. The CDR3 nucleotides read TGTGCCAGCAGCCCGGGACTCTCACAAGAGACCCAGTACTTC.